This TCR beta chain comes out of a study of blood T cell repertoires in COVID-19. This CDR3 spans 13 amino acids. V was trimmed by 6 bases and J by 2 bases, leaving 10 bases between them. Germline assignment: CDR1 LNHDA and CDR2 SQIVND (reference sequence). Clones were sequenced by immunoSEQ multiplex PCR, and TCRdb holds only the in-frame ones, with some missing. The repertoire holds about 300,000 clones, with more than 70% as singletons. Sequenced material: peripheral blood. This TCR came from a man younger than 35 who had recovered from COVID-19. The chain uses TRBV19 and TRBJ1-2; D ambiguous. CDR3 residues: CASSPGINYGYTF. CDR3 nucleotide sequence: TGTGCCAGTAGCCCCGGGATAAACTATGGCTACACCTTC.